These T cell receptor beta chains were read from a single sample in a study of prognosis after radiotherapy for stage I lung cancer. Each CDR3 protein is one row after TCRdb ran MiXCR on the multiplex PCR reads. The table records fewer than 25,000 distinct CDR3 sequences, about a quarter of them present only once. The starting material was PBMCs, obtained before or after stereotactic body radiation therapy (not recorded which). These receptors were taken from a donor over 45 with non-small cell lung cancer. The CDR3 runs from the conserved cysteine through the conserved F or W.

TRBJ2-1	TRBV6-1	CASHRGSSYNEQFF
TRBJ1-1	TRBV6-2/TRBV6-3	CASSWGTGNTEAFF
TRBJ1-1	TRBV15	CATTKNPRDAEAFF
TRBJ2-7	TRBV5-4	CASTPGGSRYEQYF
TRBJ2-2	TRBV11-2	CASSLAGRNTVELFF
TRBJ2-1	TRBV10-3	CAISESLIGANNEQFF
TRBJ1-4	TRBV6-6	CVSSYSTEGGGQSEKLFF
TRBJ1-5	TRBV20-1	CSARDGGSNQPQHF
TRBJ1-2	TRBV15	CATSRDRTYYGYTF
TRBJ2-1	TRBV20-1	CNARDLGGPYNEQFF
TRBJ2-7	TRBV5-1	CASSLGPTSDYEQYF
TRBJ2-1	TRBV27	CASSPQLGLAGGVAHNEQFF
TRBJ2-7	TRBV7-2	CASRGTLAEEQYF
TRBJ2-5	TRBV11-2	CASSLGQETQYF
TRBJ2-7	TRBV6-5	CASSYSGGVYEQYF
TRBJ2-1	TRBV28	CASSLSYNEQFF
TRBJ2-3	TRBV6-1	CASSPTDNTDTQYF
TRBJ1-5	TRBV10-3	CAISELGSNQPQHF
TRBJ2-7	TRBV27	CASSPRRVTSYEQYF
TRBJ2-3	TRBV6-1	CASSRIAGVADTQYF
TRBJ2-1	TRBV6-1	CASRKSGTSGRYEQFF
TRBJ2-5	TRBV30	CAWISAGKETQYF
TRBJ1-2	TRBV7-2	CASSLLGWGYTF
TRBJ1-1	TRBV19	CASSIGVWGNTEAFF
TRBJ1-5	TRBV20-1	CSASRGFSNQPQHF
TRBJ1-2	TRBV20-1	CSASVPGRNGYTF
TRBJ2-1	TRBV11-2	CASSLGVWSLGKTQFF
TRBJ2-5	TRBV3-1	CASSLDRTQYF
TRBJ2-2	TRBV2	CASSTWWNPNTGELSF
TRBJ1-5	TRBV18	CASSPETGIQPQHF
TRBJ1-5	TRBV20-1	CSASRSDSNQPQHF
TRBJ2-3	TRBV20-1	CSARGLAFGGQYF
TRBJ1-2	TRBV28	CASSFIDFNYGYTF
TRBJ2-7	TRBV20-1	CSARNSSGSYEQYF
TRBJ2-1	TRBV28	CASNLFTWSGGHYNEQFF
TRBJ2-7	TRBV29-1	CSVEGARDEQYF
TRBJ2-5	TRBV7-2	CASSLVRETQYF
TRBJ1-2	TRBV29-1	CSVESDRDYGYTF
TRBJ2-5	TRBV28	CASSLLRGQTQYF
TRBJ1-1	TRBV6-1	CASALGVGTEAFF
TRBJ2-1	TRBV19	CASSMLASGNEQFF
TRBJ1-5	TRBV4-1	CASSQDGTGWQPQHF
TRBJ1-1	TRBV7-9	CASSLVASIAEAFF
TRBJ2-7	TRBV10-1	CASSEETSAAEQYF
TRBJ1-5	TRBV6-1	CASSPGQSNQPQHF